The sequence of this T cell receptor beta chain was determined in a study of T cells in narcolepsy. Study overall: Patients with NT1 or NT2 and healthy control donors were enrolled. Regarding the study as a whole: In some patient and control memory CD4+ samples, autoreactive clones were absent. Blood of same and different patients, but not healthy controls, reportedly held recurring autoreactive clonotypes. Comparing one patient's CSF and blood CD4+ clonotypes highlighted HCRT- and TRIB2-specific autoreactive clonotypes.

The germline gives CDR1 MNHNS, CDR2 SASEGT. V was pared by 2 bases and J by 2 bases, with 12 bases between. This CDR3 has 15 amino acids. Here immunoSEQ multiplex PCR was the method, and the copy in TCRdb shows in-frame clones only, minus some. The sample comprises tens of thousands of clones, about four fifths of which are singletons, and about 1.5% rests with the top ten. As to this clone: Its antigen is currently unknown.

V usage is TRBV6-1 and J usage is TRBJ1-2; D may be TRBD1 (6 bases). Sequencing was carried out using memory (CD45RA-) CD4+ T cells from blood. The TCR was taken from a human donor in good health. The CDR3 reads CASSEPGHINYGYTF. CDR3 in DNA: TGTGCCAGCAGTGAACCGGGACATATAAACTATGGCTACACCTTC.